Below, one T cell receptor (beta chain) is given with its context. Its binding antigen is unknown. Base qualities are missing; no much larger clone stands one base away. The library was built by means of PCR. Sequencing was carried out with an Illumina HiSeq 2500. Molecular barcoding was employed in the preparation of TCR libraries, with unique molecular identifiers being used to normalize TCRbeta repertoire quantification. TCRdb reanalyzed the raw reads on its own, using fastp at Q25 for trimming and MiXCR for clone calling, and kept in-frame beta chains. Records with the same CDR3 protein are collapsed into one entry carrying the most frequent genes and DNA. The sample data list approximately 510,000 distinct CDR3 sequences, and about 18% of these were observed just once. Roughly 3.3% of the sample comes from the top ten. The germline V gene (reference sequence) yields MNHEY for CDR1 and SMNVEV for CDR2. V drops 3 bases and J drops 4 bases, leaving 12 bases in between. CDR3 length: 14 amino acids, cysteine to phenylalanine. This entry keeps only the CDR3 DNA: 42 bases, framed from base 1.

This specimen belongs to a study of T-cell reconstitution after alpha-beta-depleted transplantation in children (dated by TCRdb to 2015 to 2016). Notes on the research overall: Using TCR repertoire profiling, the study followed T-cell immune reconstitution in a quantitative way in children after TCRalphabeta/CD19-depleted allogeneic hematopoietic cell transplantation.

The chain joins TRBV27 to TRBJ1-2; matching of 5 bases hints at TRBD1 as the D gene. The source was PBMCs from the stem cell graft donor, collected from the stem cell graft. The sequence was obtained from a human donor who donated a stem cell graft to a child with acute lymphoblastic leukemia. The CDR3 loop reads CASSLTAGPYGYTF. The DNA sequence is as follows: TGTGCCAGCAGTTTGACAGCAGGCCCCTATGGCTACACCTTC.